Following are 8 T cell receptor beta chains from one sample sequenced in a study of response to subunit inactivated influenza vaccine. TCRdb itself ran the RT-PCR reads through MiXCR, one entry per CDR3 protein. The table shows around 600,000 distinct CDR3 sequences, with around 11% occurring only once. These same data were also listed under a study on T cells expressing NK-cell markers. That work states: In generating TCR beta cDNA, 5'RACE template switching with UMIs was used.

The sequencing used PBMCs from blood, collected on the day of vaccination. The receptors were gathered from a man between 50 and 59 years old who received an inactivated influenza vaccine.

The V gene is TRBV30, the J gene TRBJ1-1; tentatively, D is TRBD1 (5 bases). The CDR3 extends over 15 amino acids. Germline CDR1 GTSNPN, CDR2 SVGIG (reference sequence). Between the trimmed V and J ends, which lost 3 bases and 1 base, there was a span of 15 bases. The CDR3 DNA reads as TGTGCCTGGAGAGACTTGGGACGGTCGAACACTGAAGCTTTCTTT. It is translated as CAWRDLGRSNTEAFF.

This chain's CDR3 is CASSVESSDGELFF. The CDR3 coding sequence is TGTGCCAGCAGCGTAGAATCTAGCGACGGGGAGCTGTTTTTT. V and J are TRBV9 and TRBJ2-2, with D tentatively TRBD2 (6 bases). Germline values: CDR1 SGDLS, CDR2 YYNGEE. V was trimmed by 0 bases and J by 7 bases, leaving 10 bases between them. The CDR3 contains 14 residues.

The table lists this clonotype with a few counts. This rearrangement joins TRBV5-1 to TRBJ2-5; tentative D call: TRBD1 (6 bases). The CDR3 is 17 amino acids. Germline CDR1 SGHRS, CDR2 YFSETQ. Trimming shortened V by 0 bases and J by 4 bases, and 19 bases separated the two germline ends. Here the CDR3 DNA reads TGCGCCAGCAGCTTGGGAAAATTCACAGGGTCGGGAGAGACCCAGTACTTC. It codes for CASSLGKFTGSGETQYF.

This clonotype was detected a few times. CDR3 amino acids: CASSPFGLGDSSYEQYF. The CDR3 DNA reads TGCGCCAGCAGCCCATTCGGACTGGGGGATAGCTCCTACGAGCAGTACTTC. V usage is TRBV5-1 and J usage is TRBJ2-7; D possibly uses TRBD1 or TRBD2 (5 bases each). The CDR3 is made up of 17 amino acids. Trimming shortened V by 4 bases and J by 0 bases, and 20 bases separated the two germline ends. Germline V CDR1 and CDR2: SGHRS, YFSETQ.

In its sample, this clonotype was seen a few times. The chain couples TRBV29-1 to TRBJ2-7; 8 bases line up with TRBD1. This CDR3 spans 14 amino acids. Germline trimming cut 5 bases from V and 4 bases from J; bases unmatched to any gene: 10. Germline V gives CDR1 SQVTM, CDR2 ANQGSEA. The DNA for the CDR3 is TGCAGCGTTAAGATGACAGGGGTCGGTTACGAGCAGTACTTC. It encodes CSVKMTGVGYEQYF.

The chain combines TRBV28 with TRBJ2-2; D may be TRBD2 (5 bases). This CDR3 is 13 amino acids long. Germline V CDR1 and CDR2: MDHEN, SYDVKM. With 5 bases removed from V and 8 bases from J, the gap between germline ends came to 12 bases. Written as DNA, the CDR3 is TGTGCCAGCAGTCAGTCTAGCCTTGGGGAGCTGTTTTTT. This gives the protein CASSQSSLGELFF.

This clonotype was detected only a few times. V is TRBV30 and J is TRBJ2-1; 7 bases align to TRBD2. The CDR3 length is 16 residues. Per germline, CDR1 GTSNPN and CDR2 SVGIG (reference sequence). The V gene end was trimmed by 7 bases and the J gene end by 0 bases; junction bases not matched to a gene: 12. CDR3 in DNA: TGTGCCTCCGATTGGGAGGGAGTGGGCTCCTACAATGAGCAGTTCTTC. Translating it yields CASDWEGVGSYNEQFF.

This clonotype has a count of ten or more. The chain combines TRBV10-1 with TRBJ2-3; D unresolved. Trimming took off 6 bases at V and 2 bases at J, with 6 bases between the two ends. CDR1 and CDR2 from the germline V gene are WNHNN and SYGVQD (reference sequence). This CDR3 region has 12 residues. The CDR3 region is CASSRHTDTQYF. In nucleotides, the CDR3 is TGCGCCAGCAGCAGACACACAGATACGCAGTATTTT.